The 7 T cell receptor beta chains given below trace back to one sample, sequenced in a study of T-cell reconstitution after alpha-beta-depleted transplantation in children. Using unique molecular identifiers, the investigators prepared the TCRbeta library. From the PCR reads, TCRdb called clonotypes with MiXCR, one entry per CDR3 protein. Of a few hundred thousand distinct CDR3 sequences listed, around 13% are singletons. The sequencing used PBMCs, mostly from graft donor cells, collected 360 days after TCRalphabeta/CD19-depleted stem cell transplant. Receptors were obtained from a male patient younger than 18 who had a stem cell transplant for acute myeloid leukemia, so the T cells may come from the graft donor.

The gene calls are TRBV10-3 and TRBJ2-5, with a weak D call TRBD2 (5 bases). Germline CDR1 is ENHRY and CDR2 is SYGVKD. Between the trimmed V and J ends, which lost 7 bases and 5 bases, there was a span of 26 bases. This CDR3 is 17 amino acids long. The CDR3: CAITASREDESAETQYF. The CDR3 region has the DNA TGTGCCATCACCGCGAGTCGGGAAGATGAATCCGCGGAGACCCAGTACTTC.

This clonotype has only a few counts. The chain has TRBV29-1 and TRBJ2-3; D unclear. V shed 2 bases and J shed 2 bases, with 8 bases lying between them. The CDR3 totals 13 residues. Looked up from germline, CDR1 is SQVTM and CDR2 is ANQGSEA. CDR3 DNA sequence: TGCAGCGTTGAAATTGAGAACACAGATACGCAGTATTTT. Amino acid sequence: CSVEIENTDTQYF.

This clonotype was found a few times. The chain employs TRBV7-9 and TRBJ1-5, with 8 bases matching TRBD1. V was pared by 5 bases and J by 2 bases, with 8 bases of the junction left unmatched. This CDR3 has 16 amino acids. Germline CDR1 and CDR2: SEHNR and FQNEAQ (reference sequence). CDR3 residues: CASSPGVDRGNQPQHF. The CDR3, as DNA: TGTGCCAGCAGCCCTGGAGTGGACAGGGGCAATCAGCCCCAGCATTTT.

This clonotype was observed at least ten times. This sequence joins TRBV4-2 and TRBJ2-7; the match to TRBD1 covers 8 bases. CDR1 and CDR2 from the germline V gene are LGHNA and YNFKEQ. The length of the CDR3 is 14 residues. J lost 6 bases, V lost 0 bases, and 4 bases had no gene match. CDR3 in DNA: TGTGCCAGCAGCCAAGACGCCAGGGGGCGCGAGCAGTACTTC. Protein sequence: CASSQDARGREQYF.

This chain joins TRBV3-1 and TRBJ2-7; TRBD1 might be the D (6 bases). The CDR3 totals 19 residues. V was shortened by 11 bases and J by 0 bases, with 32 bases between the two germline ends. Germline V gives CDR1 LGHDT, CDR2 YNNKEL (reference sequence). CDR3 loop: CACCLIGQRWTEHSYEQYF. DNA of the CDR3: TGTGCCTGCTGTTTAATTGGACAGCGTTGGACAGAGCACTCCTACGAGCAGTACTTC.

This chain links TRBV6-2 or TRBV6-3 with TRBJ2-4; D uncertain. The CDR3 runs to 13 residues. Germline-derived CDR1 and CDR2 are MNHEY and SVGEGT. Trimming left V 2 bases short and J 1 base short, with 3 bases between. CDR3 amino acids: CASSYRAKNIQYF. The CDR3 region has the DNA TGTGCCAGCAGTTACCGCGCCAAAAACATTCAGTACTTC.

For the CDR3, the DNA is TGCGCCAGCAGCCAAGAGCTGGAGGTAGCGGGAGGTCCTTTTTACGAGCAGTACTTC. Protein: CASSQELEVAGGPFYEQYF. This rearrangement joins TRBV4-3 to TRBJ2-7; TRBD2 aligns across 10 bases. V lost 0 bases to trimming and J lost 4 bases; unmatched junction nucleotides: 15. Germline CDR1 reads LGHNA; CDR2 reads YSLEER. This CDR3 region has 19 residues.